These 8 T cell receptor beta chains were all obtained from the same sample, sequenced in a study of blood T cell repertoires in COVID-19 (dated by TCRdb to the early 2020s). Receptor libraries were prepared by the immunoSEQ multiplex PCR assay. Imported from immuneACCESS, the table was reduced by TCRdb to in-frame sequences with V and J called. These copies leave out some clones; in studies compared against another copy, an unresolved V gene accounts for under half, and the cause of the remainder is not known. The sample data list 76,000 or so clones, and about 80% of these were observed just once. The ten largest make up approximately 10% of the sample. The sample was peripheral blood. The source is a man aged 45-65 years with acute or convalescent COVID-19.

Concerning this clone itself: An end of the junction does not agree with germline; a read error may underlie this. CDR3 loop: CASSWDRGSDEQYF. In DNA form, the CDR3 reads TGTGCCAGCAGTTGGGACAGGGGCTCCGACGAGCAGTACTTC. The chain employs TRBV28 and TRBJ2-7; 10 bases are a match to TRBD1. Germline values: CDR1 MDHEN, CDR2 SYDVKM. The length of the CDR3 is 14 residues.

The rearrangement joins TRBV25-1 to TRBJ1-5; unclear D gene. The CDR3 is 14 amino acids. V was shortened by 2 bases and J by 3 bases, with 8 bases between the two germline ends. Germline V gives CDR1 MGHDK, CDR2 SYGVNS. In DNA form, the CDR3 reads TGTGCCAGCAGTGAAACGGGGTACAATCAGCCCCAGCATTTT. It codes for CASSETGYNQPQHF.

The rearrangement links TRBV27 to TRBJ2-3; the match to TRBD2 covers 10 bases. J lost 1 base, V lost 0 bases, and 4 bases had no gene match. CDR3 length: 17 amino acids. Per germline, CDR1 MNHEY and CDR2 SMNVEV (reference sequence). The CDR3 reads CASSLSRAGGRTDTQYF. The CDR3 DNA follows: TGTGCCAGCAGTTTATCGAGAGCGGGGGGGCGCACAGATACGCAGTATTTT.

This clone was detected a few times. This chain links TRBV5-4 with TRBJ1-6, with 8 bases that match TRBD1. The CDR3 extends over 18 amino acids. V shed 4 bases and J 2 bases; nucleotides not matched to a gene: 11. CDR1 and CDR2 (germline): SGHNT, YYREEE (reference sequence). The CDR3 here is CASSLTPTGAPYNSPLHF. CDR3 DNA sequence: TGTGCCAGCAGCCTGACGCCGACAGGGGCGCCCTATAATTCACCCCTCCACTTT.

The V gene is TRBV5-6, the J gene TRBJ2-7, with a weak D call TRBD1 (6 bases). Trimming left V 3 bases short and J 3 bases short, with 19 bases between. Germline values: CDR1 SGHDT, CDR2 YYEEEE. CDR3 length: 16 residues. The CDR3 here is CASSSSGGGSLYEQYF. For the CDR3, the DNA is TGTGCCAGCAGCTCCTCGGGTGGGGGCTCCCTCTACGAGCAGTACTTC. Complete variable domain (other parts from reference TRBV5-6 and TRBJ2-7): DAGVTQSPTHLIKTRGQQVTLRCSPKSGHDTVSWYQQALGQGPQFIFQYYEEEERQRGNFPDRFSGHQFPNYSSELNVNALLLGDSALYLCASSSSGGGSLYEQYFGPGTRLTVT.

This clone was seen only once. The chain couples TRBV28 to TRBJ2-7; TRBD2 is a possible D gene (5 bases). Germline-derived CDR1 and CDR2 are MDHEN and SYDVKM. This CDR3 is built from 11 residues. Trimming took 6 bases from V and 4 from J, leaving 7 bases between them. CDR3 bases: TGTGCCAGCAGCCGGGGTTACGAGCAGTACTTC. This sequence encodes CASSRGYEQYF.

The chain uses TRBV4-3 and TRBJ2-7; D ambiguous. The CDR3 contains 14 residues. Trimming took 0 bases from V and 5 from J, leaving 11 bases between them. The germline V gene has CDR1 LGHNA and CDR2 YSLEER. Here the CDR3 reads CASSQDRSWDEQYF. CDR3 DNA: TGCGCCAGCAGCCAAGACAGGTCGTGGGACGAGCAGTACTTC.

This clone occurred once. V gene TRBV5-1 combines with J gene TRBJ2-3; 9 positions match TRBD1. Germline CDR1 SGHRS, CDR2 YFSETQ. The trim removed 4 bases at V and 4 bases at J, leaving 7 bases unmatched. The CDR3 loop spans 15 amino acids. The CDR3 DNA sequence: TGCGCCAGCAGCGCTTCCTGGACAGGGGCAGATACGCAGTATTTT. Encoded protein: CASSASWTGADTQYF.